The rows below give T cell receptor beta chains drawn from one sample of a study of cytomegalovirus exposure and HLA in healthy donors. The data were produced by immunoSEQ multiplex PCR, yet TCRdb's version contains in-frame clones alone and is incomplete. The table shows approximately 140,000 clones, with approximately 60% occurring only once. Source material: PBMCs. Source of these receptors: a woman between 55 and 75 years old in good health and CMV-seropositive. The CDR3 runs from the conserved cysteine through the conserved F or W. The order of the fields is J gene, clone size, V gene, D gene, CDR3 protein, CDR3 DNA. D genes are given only for firm matches. Clone size is not always given. Where it is, it says once, few, many or a class for expanded clones.

>TRBJ1-5|NA|TRBV5-1|NA
CASSFLPGEGQPQHF
TGCGCCAGCAGCTTTCTCCCAGGGGAAGGTCAGCCCCAGCATTTT
>TRBJ1-5|NA|TRBV11-2|NA
CASSLSLDQPQHF
TGTGCCAGCAGCTTATCACTGGATCAGCCCCAGCATTTT
>TRBJ2-6|once|TRBV19|NA
CASHSPGQIHSGANVLTF
TGTGCCAGCCACTCCCCGGGACAAATCCACTCTGGGGCCAACGTCCTGACTTTC
>TRBJ2-3|NA|TRBV5-1|TRBD1
CASSGQGLTDTQYF
TGCGCCAGCAGTGGACAGGGTCTCACAGATACGCAGTATTTT
>TRBJ1-3|NA|TRBV6-5|NA
CASSYTPRVSGNTIYF
TGTGCCAGCAGTTACACCCCCAGGGTCTCTGGAAACACCATATATTTT
>TRBJ1-3|NA|TRBV6-1|NA
CASTVDRSHTIYF
TGTGCCAGCACCGTCGACAGGAGTCACACCATATATTTT
>TRBJ2-1|NA|TRBV7-2|TRBD1
CASSLAGTAYNEQFF
TGTGCCAGCAGCTTAGCCGGGACAGCCTACAATGAGCAGTTCTTC
>TRBJ1-5|few|TRBV28|TRBD1
CASTLQGQGNQPQHF
TGTGCCAGCACTCTACAGGGGCAAGGCAATCAGCCCCAGCATTTT
>TRBJ2-1|once|TRBV9|TRBD2
CASSVGGTSNDEQFF
TGTGCCAGCAGCGTAGGGGGGACTAGTAATGATGAGCAGTTCTTC
>TRBJ1-5|NA|TRBV6-1|TRBD1
CASSSRQGLVQPQHF
TGTGCCAGCAGCTCTAGACAGGGATTAGTCCAGCCCCAGCATTTT
>TRBJ2-2|NA|TRBV30|NA
CAWSGLPGHKNTGELFF
TGTGCCTGGAGTGGATTGCCGGGACATAAGAACACCGGGGAGCTGTTTTTT
>TRBJ2-3|NA|TRBV27|NA
CASSPLTFDRGFDTQYF
TGTGCCAGCAGTCCGCTTACCTTCGACAGAGGATTTGATACGCAGTATTTT
>TRBJ1-6|NA|TRBV30|NA
CAWRRRASQGYSYNSPLHF
TGTGCCTGGAGAAGACGGGCCTCACAGGGTTACTCCTATAATTCACCCCTCCACTTT
>TRBJ2-1|few|TRBV9|TRBD2
CASSVEGLWNEQFF
TGTGCCAGCAGCGTAGAGGGACTATGGAATGAGCAGTTCTTC
>TRBJ2-7|NA|TRBV4-1|TRBD1
CASSQAEETGTYEQYF
TGCGCCAGCAGCCAAGCAGAGGAGACAGGGACCTACGAGCAGTACTTC
>TRBJ2-7|NA|TRBV5-1|NA
CASSLAEAGSLYEQYF
TGCGCCAGCAGCTTGGCCGAGGCGGGATCCCTCTACGAGCAGTACTTC
>TRBJ1-1|NA|TRBV28|NA
CASRPDMSTEAFF
TGTGCCAGCAGACCCGACATGAGCACTGAAGCTTTCTTT
>TRBJ2-6|NA|TRBV19|TRBD1
CASSIRQGFDSGANVLTF
TGTGCCAGTAGTATCCGACAGGGGTTCGACTCTGGGGCCAACGTCCTGACTTTC
>TRBJ1-1|few|TRBV19|TRBD1
CASGTGMNTEAFF
TGTGCCAGCGGGACAGGGATGAACACTGAAGCTTTCTTT
>TRBJ2-5|once|TRBV18|NA
CASSPGKTQYF
TGTGCCAGCTCACCCGGGAAGACCCAGTACTTC
>TRBJ2-5|NA|TRBV7-8|NA
CASSLYLSTEQETQYF
TGTGCCAGCAGCTTATATTTGTCCACAGAGCAAGAGACCCAGTACTTC
>TRBJ2-7|NA|TRBV4-2|NA
CASRARTSDEQYF
TGTGCCAGCAGAGCTAGGACATCCGACGAGCAGTACTTC
>TRBJ2-1|few|TRBV29-1|TRBD1
CSVGDRVYNEQFF
TGCAGCGTTGGGGACAGGGTCTACAATGAGCAGTTCTTC
>TRBJ2-1|NA|TRBV7-9|TRBD1
CASSSWTGGLDEQFF
TGTGCCAGCAGCTCTTGGACAGGGGGTCTCGATGAGCAGTTCTTC
>TRBJ2-1|few|TRBV28|TRBD2
CASSSGGATYNEQFF
TGTGCCAGCAGTTCGGGGGGAGCGACCTACAATGAGCAGTTCTTC
>TRBJ1-1|NA|TRBV28|TRBD1
CASSLPTGGNTEAFF
TGTGCCAGCAGTTTACCTACAGGGGGGAACACTGAAGCTTTCTTT
>TRBJ2-7|NA|TRBV7-2|NA
CASSLVIAREQYF
TGTGCCAGCAGCTTAGTAATAGCGCGCGAGCAGTACTTC
>TRBJ1-1|NA|TRBV29-1|NA
CSVLGGLNTEAFF
TGCAGCGTTTTGGGGGGATTGAACACTGAAGCTTTCTTT
>TRBJ2-1|NA|TRBV18|NA
CASSPVRDGSFHEQFF
TGTGCCAGCTCACCAGTGCGTGACGGGAGTTTCCATGAGCAGTTCTTC
>TRBJ1-1|few|TRBV19|NA
CASSSDWNTEAFF
TGTGCCAGTAGTTCCGACTGGAACACTGAAGCTTTCTTT
>TRBJ2-7|NA|TRBV7-2|NA
CASSPSGQGFSEQYF
TGTGCCAGCAGCCCCTCGGGACAAGGTTTTTCCGAGCAGTACTTC
>TRBJ1-1|NA|TRBV28|TRBD1
CASRTRWGDRGLGSTEAFF
TGTGCCAGCAGGACCCGTTGGGGGGACAGGGGTCTAGGGAGCACTGAAGCTTTCTTT
>TRBJ2-1|NA|TRBV5-4|NA
CASSFRGNEQFF
TGTGCCAGCAGCTTTAGAGGTAATGAGCAGTTCTTC
>TRBJ2-7|NA|TRBV19|TRBD1
CASSISPTGAGYEQYF
TGTGCCAGTAGTATATCACCGACAGGGGCGGGCTACGAGCAGTACTTC
>TRBJ2-7|NA|TRBV10-1|NA
CASSEQGFSEQYF
TGCGCCAGCAGTGAGCAGGGTTTCAGCGAGCAGTACTTC
>TRBJ2-7|NA|TRBV5-1|NA
CASSHRKSAEQYF
TGCGCCAGCAGCCACAGGAAATCGGCCGAGCAGTACTTC
>TRBJ2-1|NA|TRBV7-3|NA
CASSSNAIKNEQFF
TGTGCCAGCAGCTCAAATGCGATCAAGAATGAGCAGTTCTTC
>TRBJ2-2|NA|TRBV11-2|NA
CANDSPARELFF
TGTGCCAACGACTCCCCCGCCCGGGAGCTGTTTTTT